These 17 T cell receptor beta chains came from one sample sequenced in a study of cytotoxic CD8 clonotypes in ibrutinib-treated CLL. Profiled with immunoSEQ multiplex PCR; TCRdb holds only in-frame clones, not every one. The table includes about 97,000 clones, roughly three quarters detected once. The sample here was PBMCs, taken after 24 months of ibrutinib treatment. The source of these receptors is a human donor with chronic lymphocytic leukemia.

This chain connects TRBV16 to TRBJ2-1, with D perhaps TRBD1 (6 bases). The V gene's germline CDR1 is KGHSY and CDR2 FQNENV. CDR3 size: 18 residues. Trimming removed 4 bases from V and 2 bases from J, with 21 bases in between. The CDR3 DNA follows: TGTGCCAGCAGCCCTTTCGGACAGCGTCTTACCCCCTACAATGAGCAGTTCTTC. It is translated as CASSPFGQRLTPYNEQFF.

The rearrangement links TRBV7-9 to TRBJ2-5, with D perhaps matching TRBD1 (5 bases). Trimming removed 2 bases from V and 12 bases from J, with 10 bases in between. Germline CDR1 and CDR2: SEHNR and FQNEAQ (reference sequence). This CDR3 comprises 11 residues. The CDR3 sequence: CASSLRGNEYF. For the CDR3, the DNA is TGTGCCAGCAGCTTAAGGGGTAACGAGTACTTC.

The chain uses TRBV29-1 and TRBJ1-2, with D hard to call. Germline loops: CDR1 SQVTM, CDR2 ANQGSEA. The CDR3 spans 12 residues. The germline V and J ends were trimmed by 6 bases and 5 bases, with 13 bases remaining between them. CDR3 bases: TGCAGCGTCACCCCGGGGAAATATGGCTACACCTTC. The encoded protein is CSVTPGKYGYTF.

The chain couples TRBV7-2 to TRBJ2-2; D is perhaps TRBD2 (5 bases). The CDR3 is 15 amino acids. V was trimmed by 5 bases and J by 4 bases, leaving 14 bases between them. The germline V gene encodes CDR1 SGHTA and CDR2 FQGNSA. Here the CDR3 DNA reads TGTGCCAGCAGCGTAACTAGGTTGGGCACCGGGGAGCTGTTTTTT. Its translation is CASSVTRLGTGELFF.

The CDR3 DNA reads as TGTGCCAGCAGCTTGGGAGGCCCAGCGACGGCTGACAATGAGCAGTTCTTC. Amino acid sequence: CASSLGGPATADNEQFF. The chain carries TRBV5-4 and TRBJ2-1; D is ambiguous. Trimming cost V 0 bases and J 5 bases, with 18 bases left between them. This CDR3 is built from 17 residues. Germline V gives CDR1 SGHNT, CDR2 YYREEE (reference sequence).

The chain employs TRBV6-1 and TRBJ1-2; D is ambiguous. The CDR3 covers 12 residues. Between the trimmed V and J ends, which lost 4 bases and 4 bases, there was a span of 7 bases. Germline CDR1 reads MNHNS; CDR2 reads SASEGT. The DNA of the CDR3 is TGTGCCAGCAGTGCCGGAGTCTATGGCTACACCTTC. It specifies CASSAGVYGYTF.

The CDR3 coding sequence is TGTGCCAGCAGGCCCGGGACTAGCGGGAGCACCGAGCAGTACTTC. Protein: CASRPGTSGSTEQYF. The chain carries TRBV6-5 and TRBJ2-7; TRBD2 matches at 14 bases. Germline-derived CDR1 and CDR2 are MNHEY and SVGAGI. The J segment lost 6 bases and the V segment lost 6 bases, leaving 7 bases of the junction unmatched. This CDR3 comprises 15 residues.

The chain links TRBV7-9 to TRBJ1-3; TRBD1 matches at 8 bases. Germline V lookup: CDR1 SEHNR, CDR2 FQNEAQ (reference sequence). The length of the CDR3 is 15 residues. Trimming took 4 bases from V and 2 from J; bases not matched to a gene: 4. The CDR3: CASSSDRGTGNTIYF. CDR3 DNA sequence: TGTGCCAGCAGCTCAGACAGGGGAACTGGAAACACCATATATTTT.

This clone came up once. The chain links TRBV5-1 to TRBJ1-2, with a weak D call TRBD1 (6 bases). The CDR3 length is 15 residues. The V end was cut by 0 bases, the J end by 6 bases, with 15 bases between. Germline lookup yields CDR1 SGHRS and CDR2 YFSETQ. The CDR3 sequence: CASSLDRVSGDGYTF. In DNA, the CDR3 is TGCGCCAGCAGCTTGGATAGAGTTTCAGGGGATGGCTACACCTTC.

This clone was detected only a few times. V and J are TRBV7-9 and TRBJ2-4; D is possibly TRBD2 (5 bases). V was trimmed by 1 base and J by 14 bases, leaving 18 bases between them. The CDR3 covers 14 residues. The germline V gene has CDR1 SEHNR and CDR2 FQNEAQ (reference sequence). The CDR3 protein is CASSLGAGKGAKYF. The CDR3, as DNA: TGTGCCAGCAGCTTAGGGGCCGGGAAGGGAGCCAAGTACTTC.

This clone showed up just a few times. In DNA, the CDR3 is TGCGCCAGCAGCCCCGGGATTAATTCACCCCTCCACTTT. This encodes CASSPGINSPLHF. This rearrangement joins TRBV4-1 to TRBJ1-6; D not resolved. The germline V gene encodes CDR1 MGHRA and CDR2 YSYEKL. The V gene lost 4 bases and the J gene lost 6 bases, with 7 bases spanning the gap. The CDR3 spans 13 residues.

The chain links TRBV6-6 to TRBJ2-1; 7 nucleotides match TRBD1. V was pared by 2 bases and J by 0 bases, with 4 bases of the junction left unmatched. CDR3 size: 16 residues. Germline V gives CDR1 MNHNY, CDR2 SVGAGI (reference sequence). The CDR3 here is CASSYTTGSSYNEQFF. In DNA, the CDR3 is TGTGCCAGCAGTTACACGACAGGGAGCTCCTACAATGAGCAGTTCTTC.

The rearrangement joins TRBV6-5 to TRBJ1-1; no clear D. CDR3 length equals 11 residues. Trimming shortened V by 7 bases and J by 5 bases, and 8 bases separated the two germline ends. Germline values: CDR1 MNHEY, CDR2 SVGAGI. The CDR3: CASTNPTEAFF. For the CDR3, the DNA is TGTGCCAGCACTAATCCTACTGAAGCTTTCTTT.

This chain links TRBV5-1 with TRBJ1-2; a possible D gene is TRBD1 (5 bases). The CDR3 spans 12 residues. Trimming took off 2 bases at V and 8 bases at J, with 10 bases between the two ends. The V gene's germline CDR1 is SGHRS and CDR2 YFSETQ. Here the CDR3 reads CASSFQGEGYTF. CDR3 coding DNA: TGCGCCAGCAGCTTCCAGGGTGAAGGCTACACCTTC. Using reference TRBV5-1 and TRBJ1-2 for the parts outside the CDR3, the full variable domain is KAGVTQTPRYLIKTRGQQVTLSCSPISGHRSVSWYQQTPGQGLQFLFEYFSETQRNKGNFPGRFSGRQFSNSRSEMNVSTLELGDSALYLCASSFQGEGYTFGSGTRLTVV.

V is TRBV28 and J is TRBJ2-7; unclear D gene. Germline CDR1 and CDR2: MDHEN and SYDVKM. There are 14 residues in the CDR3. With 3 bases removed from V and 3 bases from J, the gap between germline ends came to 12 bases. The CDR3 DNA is TGTGCCAGCAGTTTTAGACAAACCCTCTACGAGCAGTACTTC. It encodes CASSFRQTLYEQYF.

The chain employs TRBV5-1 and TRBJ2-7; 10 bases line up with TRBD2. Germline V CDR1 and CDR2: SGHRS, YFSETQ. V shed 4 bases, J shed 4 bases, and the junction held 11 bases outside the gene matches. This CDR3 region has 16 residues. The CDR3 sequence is CASSMGSASGRYEQYF. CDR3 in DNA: TGCGCCAGCAGCATGGGGTCCGCTAGCGGGAGATACGAGCAGTACTTC.

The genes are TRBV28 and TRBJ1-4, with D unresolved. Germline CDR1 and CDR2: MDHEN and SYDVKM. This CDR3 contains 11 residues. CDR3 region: CGSATNEKLFF. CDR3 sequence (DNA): TGTGGGAGTGCAACTAATGAAAAACTGTTTTTT.